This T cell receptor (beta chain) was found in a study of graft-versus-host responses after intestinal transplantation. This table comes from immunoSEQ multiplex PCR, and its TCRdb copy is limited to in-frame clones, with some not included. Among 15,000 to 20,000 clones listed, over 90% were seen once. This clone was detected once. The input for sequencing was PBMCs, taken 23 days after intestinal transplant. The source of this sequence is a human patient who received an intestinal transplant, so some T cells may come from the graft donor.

CDR3 protein: CASSQNRVQPQHF. The CDR3 bases are TGTGCCAGCAGTCAAAACAGGGTTCAGCCCCAGCATTTT. The chain uses TRBV6-5 and TRBJ1-5; tentatively, D is TRBD1 (6 bases). The germline CDR1 and CDR2 sequences are MNHEY and SVGAGI. V was clipped by 5 bases and J by 6 bases, with 11 bases between them. The CDR3 is 13 amino acids.